One and the same sample provided the 29 T cell receptor beta chains below, sequenced in a study of cytomegalovirus exposure and HLA in healthy donors (dated by TCRdb to 2016 to 2017). Libraries came from the immunoSEQ multiplex PCR assay. For the multiplex PCR, a mixture combining 60 forward primers for TCR Vbeta segments and 13 reverse primers for TCR Jbeta segments was used. Held by TCRdb, this immuneACCESS table contains in-frame sequences only and omits some clones. Under half of the omission traces to an unresolved V gene where checked; the cause of the rest is unknown. The sample table holds 210,000 or so clones, of which approximately 82% were seen once. The ten largest clones represent around 0.63% of the sample. The sequenced sample was PBMCs. The receptor source for this set is a man younger than 35 in good health and CMV-seronegative.

The chain links TRBV18 to TRBJ2-1; D is unresolved. V was clipped by 1 base and J by 5 bases, with 9 bases between them. The CDR3 length is 14 residues. Germline loops: CDR1 KGHSH, CDR2 LQKENI. The CDR3 here is CASSPLTDHNEQFF. CDR3 in DNA: TGTGCCAGCTCACCACTAACAGACCACAATGAGCAGTTCTTC.

V and J are TRBV5-1 and TRBJ2-3; 13 bases fit TRBD2. Germline values: CDR1 SGHRS, CDR2 YFSETQ. V lost 0 bases to trimming and J lost 1 base; unmatched junction nucleotides: 2. The CDR3 has 17 residues. CDR3 in DNA: TGCGCCAGCAGCTTGGGGACTAGCGGGGGAGGCACAGATACGCAGTATTTT. The encoded protein is CASSLGTSGGGTDTQYF.

Concerning this clone: Sequence at one end of the junction differs from germline and may be a read error. This sequence joins TRBV7-9 and TRBJ2-6; D not resolved. From germline, CDR1 is SEHNR and CDR2 FQNEAQ (reference sequence). This CDR3 is built from 15 residues. As DNA, the CDR3 is TGTTCCAGCACTCCTTTTATAGCTGGGGCCAACGTCCTGACTTTC. It yields the protein CSSTPFIAGANVLTF.

Worth noting for this clone: One junction end disagrees with the germline gene, perhaps due to a read error. This chain connects TRBV7-9 to TRBJ1-1, with a possible D match to TRBD1 (6 bases). This CDR3 has 14 amino acids. CDR1 is SEHNR, CDR2 FQNEAQ, per germline (reference sequence). CDR3 region: CSSSLEGVYTEAFF. The DNA of the CDR3 is TGTTCCAGCAGCTTAGAGGGGGTGTACACTGAAGCTTTCTTT.

The V gene is TRBV7-9, the J gene TRBJ2-1, with TRBD2 as a possible D gene (5 bases). The CDR3 extends over 14 amino acids. In germline, CDR1 is SEHNR, CDR2 FQNEAQ (reference sequence). With 2 bases removed from V and 6 bases from J, the gap between germline ends came to 11 bases. The CDR3 loop reads CASSLMLLVNEQFF. CDR3 DNA sequence: TGTGCCAGCAGCTTAATGTTACTAGTCAATGAGCAGTTCTTC.

This clone was recorded a few times. The chain links TRBV27 to TRBJ2-7; 9 positions agree with TRBD1. The junction had 7 bases not matched to a gene; V was cut back by 5 bases and J by 2 bases. The CDR3 is made up of 15 amino acids. The V gene's germline CDR1 is MNHEY and CDR2 SMNVEV (reference sequence). CDR3 DNA sequence: TGTGCCAGCAGTATCGAGCGACAGGGGGCCTACGAGCAGTACTTC. It yields the protein CASSIERQGAYEQYF.

The chain combines TRBV28 with TRBJ1-2, with D possibly being TRBD1 (5 bases). CDR1 and CDR2 from the germline V gene are MDHEN and SYDVKM. Between the trimmed V and J ends, which lost 8 bases and 6 bases, there was a span of 13 bases. This CDR3 comprises 12 residues. CDR3 in DNA: TGTGCCAGCGAAGGGGCATCTGATGGCTACACCTTC. The encoded protein is CASEGASDGYTF.

The rearrangement links TRBV14 to TRBJ2-5; D perhaps matches TRBD2 (5 bases). CDR1 is SGHDN, CDR2 FVKESK, per germline. V lost 1 base to trimming and J lost 7 bases, with 10 bases between them. This CDR3 spans 13 amino acids. The CDR3 region has the DNA TGTGCCAGCAGCCAAGGGCCCGGGATGACCCAGTACTTC. Translation: CASSQGPGMTQYF. Combining the CDR3 with reference TRBV14 and TRBJ2-5 gives the whole variable domain EAGVTQFPSHSVIEKGQTVTLRCDPISGHDNLYWYRRVMGKEIKFLLHFVKESKQDESGMPNNRFLAERTGGTYSTLKVQPAELEDSGVYFCASSQGPGMTQYFGPGTRLLVL.

This clone was picked up a small number of times. V is TRBV5-6 and J is TRBJ1-1; no firm D call. V shed 5 bases and J shed 1 base, with 15 bases lying between them. The CDR3 length is 15 residues. Per the germline V gene, CDR1 is SGHDT and CDR2 is YYEEEE. CDR3 sequence: CASSSGPFPNTEAFF. CDR3 DNA sequence: TGTGCCAGCAGTAGCGGACCATTTCCGAACACTGAAGCTTTCTTT.

The rearrangement links TRBV5-6 to TRBJ2-7, with TRBD1 identical over 9 bases. CDR3 length: 14 amino acids. The ends lost 4 bases at V and 7 bases at J; junction bases unmatched: 9. Germline-derived CDR1 and CDR2 are SGHDT and YYEEEE. The CDR3 region is CASSPNRGRYEQYF. CDR3 DNA sequence: TGTGCCAGCAGCCCCAACAGGGGGCGGTATGAGCAGTACTTC.

This clone was seen a handful of times. The chain recombines TRBV20-1 with TRBJ1-1, with no clear D. CDR3 size: 11 residues. Between the trimmed V and J ends, which lost 5 bases and 7 bases, there was a span of 11 bases. The germline gives CDR1 DFQATT, CDR2 SNEGSKA (reference sequence). CDR3 coding DNA: TGCAGTGCTCATCGACGGGATGAAGCTTTCTTT. Amino acids: CSAHRRDEAFF.

The sample holds one count of this clone. This chain links TRBV2 with TRBJ2-7, with TRBD2 matching over 10 bases. Germline V gene data show CDR1 as SNHLY and CDR2 as FYNNEI. The CDR3 is 14 residues long. Unmatched junction bases numbered 4, after V lost 6 bases and J lost 2 bases. The CDR3 sequence: CASRATSGTYEQYF. In DNA, the CDR3 is TGTGCCAGCAGAGCTACTAGCGGGACCTACGAGCAGTACTTC.

This chain uses TRBV6-4 with TRBJ2-5; 9 bases are a match to TRBD2. The germline V gene encodes CDR1 MRHNA and CDR2 SNTAGT. CDR3 length: 14 amino acids. V lost 4 bases and J lost 1; bases outside the gene matches: 1. CDR3 DNA: TGTGCCAGCAGTGCGACTAGCGGCCAAGAGACCCAGTACTTC. Translating gives CASSATSGQETQYF.

This clone is a singleton in its sample. This chain uses TRBV15 with TRBJ2-7, with 8 bases identical to TRBD1. The germline CDR1 and CDR2 sequences are LNHNV and YYDKDF (reference sequence). This CDR3 contains 16 residues. Trimming cost V 0 bases and J 3 bases; bases outside gene matches: 7. CDR3: CATSRDGRGQGYEQYF. The DNA of the CDR3 is TGTGCCACCAGCAGAGATGGTCGAGGACAGGGCTACGAGCAGTACTTC.

The rearrangement joins TRBV2 to TRBJ2-5, with 8 bases that match TRBD1. The DNA end is a closer match to TRBJ2-7, so the J assignment may be wrong. CDR3 length equals 12 residues. Germline V CDR1 and CDR2: SNHLY, FYNNEI. The CDR3 bases are TGTGCCAGCAGTGACGACAGGGGCGAGCAGTACTTC. Translated: CASSDDRGEQYF.

This chain links TRBV7-9 with TRBJ2-5, with 9 nucleotides matching TRBD2. The CDR3 is 15 amino acids. The junction had 3 bases not matched to a gene; V was cut back by 2 bases and J by 2 bases. The V gene's germline CDR1 is SEHNR and CDR2 FQNEAQ (reference sequence). CDR3 coding DNA: TGTGCCAGCAGCTTACCCGCGGGAGGGCAAGAGACCCAGTACTTC. The encoded protein is CASSLPAGGQETQYF.

The chain joins TRBV7-8 to TRBJ2-3, with 8 positions matching TRBD2. V trimming: 6 bases; J trimming: 4 bases; junction bases outside the gene matches: 9. CDR1 and CDR2 (germline): SGHVS, FQNEAQ. This CDR3 comprises 15 residues. The CDR3: CASRPTGLAADTQYF. The CDR3 nucleotides are TGTGCCAGCAGGCCGACCGGACTAGCTGCAGATACGCAGTATTTT.

The chain joins TRBV5-4 to TRBJ2-1, with D perhaps matching TRBD1 (5 bases). Looked up from germline, CDR1 is SGHNT and CDR2 is YYREEE (reference sequence). The CDR3 runs 15 residues. The V gene lost 4 bases and the J gene lost 7 bases, with 18 bases spanning the gap. The DNA for the CDR3 is TGTGCCAGCAGCGACGCAGGGCGCAATCTGAATGAGCAGTTCTTC. As protein: CASSDAGRNLNEQFF.

This sequence joins TRBV6-1 and TRBJ1-6, with a weak D call TRBD1 (5 bases). Trimming pared 2 bases from V and 7 bases from J, leaving 12 bases between. Germline loops: CDR1 MNHNS, CDR2 SASEGT. The CDR3 is 15 amino acids. The CDR3 DNA follows: TGTGCCAGCAGTGAATTCATATGGGGCAATTCACCCCTCCACTTT. Protein product: CASSEFIWGNSPLHF.

V is TRBV9 and J is TRBJ2-1, with D tentatively TRBD1 (6 bases). With 3 bases removed from V and 2 bases from J, the gap between germline ends came to 12 bases. This CDR3 has 15 residues. The germline CDR1 and CDR2 sequences are SGDLS and YYNGEE. DNA for the CDR3: TGTGCCAGCAGCGATAACAGGGTGCCCTACAATGAGCAGTTCTTC. Encoded protein: CASSDNRVPYNEQFF.

In this sample, this clone turned up a few times. The chain has TRBV4-1 and TRBJ2-2, with 8 bases matching TRBD1. V trimming: 1 base; J trimming: 3 bases; junction bases outside the gene matches: 4. Germline CDR1 and CDR2: MGHRA and YSYEKL. This CDR3 is built from 16 residues. The CDR3 region is CASSQGDRSDTGELFF. The CDR3 region has the DNA TGCGCCAGCAGCCAAGGGGACAGGTCGGACACCGGGGAGCTGTTTTTT.

The V and J genes are TRBV19 and TRBJ1-5, with D uncertain. CDR1 is LNHDA and CDR2 is SQIVND in the germline V gene (reference sequence). The V end lost 6 bases, the J end lost 0 bases, and 9 bases lay between the germline ends. CDR3 length equals 14 residues. CDR3 protein: CASSGLYSNQPQHF. CDR3 in DNA: TGTGCCAGTAGCGGACTTTATAGCAATCAGCCCCAGCATTTT.

The CDR3 is CASNRGQDRETQYF. As DNA, the CDR3 is TGTGCCAGCAACCGAGGCCAGGACAGGGAGACCCAGTACTTC. V gene TRBV6-5 combines with J gene TRBJ2-5; 7 bases fit TRBD1. With 7 bases clipped from V and 5 bases from J, the junction kept 10 bases outside the gene matches. The CDR3 length is 14 residues. Germline lookup yields CDR1 MNHEY and CDR2 SVGAGI.

The chain uses TRBV11-2 and TRBJ2-3; no firm D call. The CDR3 has 13 amino acids. Per germline, CDR1 SGHAT and CDR2 FQNNGV. The ends were cut back, 0 bases at V and 5 bases at J, with 6 bases in the middle. In DNA form, the CDR3 reads TGTGCCAGCAGCTTAGACAGATTAGATACGCAGTATTTT. Amino acid sequence: CASSLDRLDTQYF.

This rearrangement joins TRBV7-9 to TRBJ1-1; 10 bases are shared with TRBD1. The V segment lost 3 bases and the J segment 12 bases; nucleotides outside the gene matches: 7. CDR1 and CDR2 from the germline V gene are SEHNR and FQNEAQ (reference sequence). The CDR3 is made up of 13 amino acids. The chain's CDR3 is CASSLGTGDRSFF. The DNA for the CDR3 is TGTGCCAGCAGCTTGGGGACAGGGGATCGGTCTTTCTTT.

The chain couples TRBV5-5 to TRBJ1-2; 8 bases agree with TRBD1. Germline V gene data show CDR1 as SGHKS and CDR2 as YYEKEE (reference sequence). The CDR3 covers 13 residues. Trimming at V came to 4 bases and at J to 8 bases, leaving 7 bases not matched to a gene. CDR3 bases: TGTGCCAGCAGCGTGGACAGGGTCGGCGGCTACACCTTC. Translation gives CASSVDRVGGYTF.

The V and J genes are TRBV28 and TRBJ1-1, with 7 bases identical to TRBD1. This CDR3 has 13 residues. Trimming removed 5 bases from V and 7 bases from J; junction bases left unmatched: 7. Germline loops: CDR1 MDHEN, CDR2 SYDVKM. For the CDR3, the DNA is TGTGCCAGCAGTCCTCAGGGGGGCGATGAAGCTTTCTTT. Protein product: CASSPQGGDEAFF.

The V call is TRBV19, the J call TRBJ2-1; 10 bases fit TRBD2. CDR1 LNHDA and CDR2 SQIVND come from the germline V gene (reference sequence). V lost 4 bases to trimming and J lost 5 bases; unmatched junction nucleotides: 5. This CDR3 has 15 residues. CDR3 coding DNA: TGTGCCAGTAGTAAGACTAGCGGGCCAGACAATGAGCAGTTCTTC. Translated: CASSKTSGPDNEQFF.

The table lists this clone with a count of one. The chain employs TRBV28 and TRBJ2-1; 7 bases agree with TRBD2. This CDR3 region has 11 residues. The germline V gene has CDR1 MDHEN and CDR2 SYDVKM. This CDR3 is CALGTNNEQFF. The DNA for the CDR3 is TGTGCGTTAGGGACTAACAATGAGCAGTTCTTC.